The 27 T cell receptor beta chains presented below share a single source sample, sequenced in a study of cytomegalovirus exposure and HLA in healthy donors. The assay was immunoSEQ multiplex PCR, and TCRdb's table has in-frame clones only and misses some. Among approximately 100,000 clones, roughly 92% were seen once, and the ten largest hold around 1.1%. The source material was PBMCs. These receptors were taken from a woman in her twenties or thirties in good health and CMV-seropositive.

The rearrangement joins TRBV7-2 to TRBJ2-5, with a possible D match to TRBD2 (6 bases). The CDR3 is 15 residues long. Germline V gives CDR1 SGHTA, CDR2 FQGNSA. V was shortened by 2 bases and J by 4 bases, with 14 bases between the two germline ends. The CDR3 region has the DNA TGTGCCAGCAGCTTATTGCCCGGGAGCGGAGAGACCCAGTACTTC. Amino acids: CASSLLPGSGETQYF.

The chain employs TRBV19 and TRBJ2-2, with D possibly matching TRBD2 (5 bases). Trimming removed 4 bases from V and 6 bases from J, with 12 bases in between. Germline V CDR1 and CDR2: LNHDA, SQIVND (reference sequence). The CDR3 is 14 amino acids. The CDR3 protein is CASSKIGGPGELFF. CDR3 in DNA: TGTGCCAGTAGTAAAATAGGAGGCCCCGGGGAGCTGTTTTTT.

The rearrangement links TRBV14 to TRBJ2-3; no clear D gene. V lost 2 bases, J lost 0 bases, and 9 bases lay in between. The CDR3 runs to 15 residues. The germline gives CDR1 SGHDN, CDR2 FVKESK. CDR3 in amino acids: CASSQRLTSTDTQYF. CDR3 in DNA: TGTGCCAGCAGCCAACGACTTACTAGCACAGATACGCAGTATTTT.

The genes are TRBV6-5 and TRBJ1-3, with D perhaps TRBD1 (5 bases). The CDR3 runs to 15 residues. The ends were cut back, 5 bases at V and 0 bases at J, with 11 bases in the middle. CDR1 MNHEY and CDR2 SVGAGI come from the germline V gene. In DNA form, the CDR3 reads TGTGCCAGCAGTGTGACAGCTCTCTCTGGAAACACCATATATTTT. The encoded protein is CASSVTALSGNTIYF.

The J gene is TRBJ2-7, the V gene TRBV6-1, with TRBD2 matching 7 bases. The junction had 11 bases not matched to a gene; V was cut back by 1 base and J by 5 bases. Looked up from germline, CDR1 is MNHNS and CDR2 is SASEGT. The CDR3 extends over 16 amino acids. The CDR3 bases are TGTGCCAGCAGTGAAGTGGGCGGGAGTAAGGTAAACGAGCAGTACTTC. Amino acids: CASSEVGGSKVNEQYF.

J is TRBJ2-5 and V is TRBV11-2, with D possibly TRBD1 on 6 matching bases. Per germline, CDR1 SGHAT and CDR2 FQNNGV. The CDR3 has 13 residues. The V end lost 4 bases, the J end lost 7 bases, and 13 bases lay between the germline ends. CDR3: CASSSNRAGTQYF. The CDR3 coding sequence is TGTGCCAGCAGCTCAAACAGGGCCGGGACCCAGTACTTC.

In this sample, this clone turned up once. The rearrangement links TRBV5-1 to TRBJ1-4, with D hard to call. The V and J ends lost 4 bases and 8 bases respectively, with 21 bases between them. Germline values: CDR1 SGHRS, CDR2 YFSETQ. This CDR3 region has 16 residues. The CDR3 nucleotides read TGCGCCAGCAGCCCCCAACAGTCCGGGGTTGCGGAAAAACTGTTTTTT. Its translation is CASSPQQSGVAEKLFF. The whole variable domain, remainder taken from reference TRBV5-1 and TRBJ1-4, is KAGVTQTPRYLIKTRGQQVTLSCSPISGHRSVSWYQQTPGQGLQFLFEYFSETQRNKGNFPGRFSGRQFSNSRSEMNVSTLELGDSALYLCASSPQQSGVAEKLFFGSGTQLSVL.

The J gene is TRBJ2-3, the V gene TRBV15, with D tentatively TRBD1 (6 bases). Trimming left V 5 bases short and J 3 bases short, with 12 bases between. The CDR3 totals 14 residues. Germline V gene data show CDR1 as LNHNV and CDR2 as YYDKDF (reference sequence). The CDR3 is CATSLGGDTDTQYF. DNA of the CDR3: TGTGCCACCAGCTTAGGGGGAGATACAGATACGCAGTATTTT.

This chain joins TRBV10-3 and TRBJ2-1; 8 bases agree with TRBD2. CDR1 is ENHRY, CDR2 SYGVKD, per germline. The CDR3 is 15 residues long. V shed 5 bases and J 6 bases; nucleotides not matched to a gene: 9. CDR3 in DNA: TGTGCCATCAGTAATCCGGGACTAGATTTCAATGAGCAGTTCTTC. The encoded protein is CAISNPGLDFNEQFF.

This clone appeared once. The same CDR3 is also encoded by other DNA sequences in this sample. This chain uses TRBV5-1 with TRBJ2-5; D is unresolved. The germline V and J ends were trimmed by 0 bases and 5 bases, with 5 bases remaining between them. The V gene's germline CDR1 is SGHRS and CDR2 YFSETQ. The length of the CDR3 is 12 residues. CDR3: CASSLAGETQYF. DNA for the CDR3: TGCGCCAGCAGCTTGGCCGGGGAGACCCAGTACTTC.

This chain connects TRBV30 to TRBJ2-3; a possible D gene is TRBD2 (5 bases). Trimming removed 2 bases from V and 8 bases from J, with 11 bases in between. The germline V gene has CDR1 GTSNPN and CDR2 SVGIG (reference sequence). This CDR3 spans 12 amino acids. The CDR3 DNA reads as TGTGCCTGGAGTAGTACCCGGGGTACGCAGTATTTT. It specifies CAWSSTRGTQYF.

The chain recombines TRBV4-3 with TRBJ1-2; D remains ambiguous. The CDR3 has 15 amino acids. The germline CDR1 and CDR2 sequences are LGHNA and YSLEER. V was cut by 0 bases and J by 4 bases, with 12 bases left in between. The CDR3 DNA reads TGCGCCAGCAGCCAAGATTTGGCGGATGGCTATGGCTACACCTTC. This gives the protein CASSQDLADGYGYTF.

The V gene is TRBV9, the J gene TRBJ2-1, with a weak D call TRBD1 (5 bases). Germline-derived CDR1 and CDR2 are SGDLS and YYNGEE. The V and J ends lost 0 bases and 5 bases respectively, with 9 bases between them. This CDR3 comprises 14 residues. The CDR3 region is CASSVVGRDNEQFF. Here the CDR3 DNA reads TGTGCCAGCAGCGTAGTAGGCAGGGACAATGAGCAGTTCTTC.

The J gene is TRBJ2-7, the V gene TRBV7-8; 8 bases line up with TRBD1. This CDR3 is built from 16 residues. V dropped 8 bases and J dropped 0; count of bases not matched to a gene: 12. CDR1 and CDR2 from the germline V gene are SGHVS and FQNEAQ. The CDR3 nucleotides are TGTGCCAGCTCCCTAGGCGGACAGGGTCCCTCCTACGAGCAGTACTTC. Residues: CASSLGGQGPSYEQYF.

V is TRBV7-9 and J is TRBJ2-1, with 7 positions matching TRBD1. The germline V gene encodes CDR1 SEHNR and CDR2 FQNEAQ (reference sequence). The CDR3 is 14 amino acids. V was clipped by 4 bases and J by 5 bases; unmatched bases: 5. The CDR3 protein is CASSYRDRHNEQFF. The CDR3 DNA follows: TGTGCCAGCAGCTACCGGGACAGACACAATGAGCAGTTCTTC.

The V call is TRBV28, the J call TRBJ1-3; weak D call: TRBD1 (6 bases). This CDR3 has 14 residues. The germline CDR1 and CDR2 sequences are MDHEN and SYDVKM. V was shortened by 5 bases and J by 4 bases, with 12 bases between the two germline ends. The CDR3: CASSGDNEGNTIYF. The CDR3 DNA reads as TGTGCCAGCAGTGGGGACAATGAGGGAAACACCATATATTTT.

Regarding this clone: Mismatch with germline at one junction end may stem from a read error. The V call is TRBV7-9, the J call TRBJ2-2; 8 bases agree with TRBD1. The CDR3 is made up of 16 amino acids. The germline CDR1 and CDR2 sequences are SEHNR and FQNEAQ (reference sequence). CDR3 amino acids: CASSVAGTGNTGELFF. CDR3 sequence (DNA): TGTGCCAGCAGCGTAGCCGGGACAGGGAACACCGGGGAGCTGTTTTTT.

This clone was observed a handful of times. In nucleotides, the CDR3 is TGTGCCAGCAGGACTAGCGAACGCACAGATACGCAGTATTTT. This translates into CASRTSERTDTQYF. The genes are TRBV2 and TRBJ2-3; 8 nucleotides align to TRBD2. Germline V gives CDR1 SNHLY, CDR2 FYNNEI. This CDR3 has 14 residues. The J segment lost 1 base and the V segment lost 6 bases, leaving 3 bases of the junction unmatched.

V and J are TRBV4-1 and TRBJ2-1; weak D call: TRBD1 (5 bases). CDR3 length: 13 residues. V was shortened by 1 base and J by 10 bases, with 11 bases between the two germline ends. Germline-derived CDR1 and CDR2 are MGHRA and YSYEKL. The CDR3: CASSQAKGPEQFF. In DNA, the CDR3 is TGCGCCAGCAGCCAAGCCAAGGGGCCAGAGCAGTTCTTC.

The CDR3 sequence: CASSPYRGRDEKLFF. For the CDR3, the DNA is TGTGCCAGCAGCCCTTACAGGGGGCGCGATGAAAAACTGTTTTTT. V usage is TRBV7-6 and J usage is TRBJ1-4; TRBD1 aligns across 9 bases. V gave up 5 bases and J gave up 6 bases; unmatched junction bases: 7. The CDR3 spans 15 residues. In germline, CDR1 is SGHVS, CDR2 FNYEAQ.

This clone came up a few times. J is TRBJ2-3 and V is TRBV5-6, with TRBD1 as a possible D gene (6 bases). The germline gives CDR1 SGHDT, CDR2 YYEEEE. The CDR3 has 17 amino acids. V lost 0 bases, J lost 7 bases, and 21 bases lay in between. This CDR3 is CASSLVLGQGAHYTQYF. The CDR3 coding sequence is TGTGCCAGCAGCTTGGTTTTGGGACAAGGAGCCCACTATACGCAGTATTTT. The whole variable domain, filled in from reference TRBV5-6 and TRBJ2-3, reads DAGVTQSPTHLIKTRGQQVTLRCSPKSGHDTVSWYQQALGQGPQFIFQYYEEEERQRGNFPDRFSGHQFPNYSSELNVNALLLGDSALYLCASSLVLGQGAHYTQYFGPGTRLTVL.

This clone was seen a few times. The chain couples TRBV5-4 to TRBJ2-7; D is unresolved. The CDR3 runs to 14 residues. Germline V gene sequence: CDR1 SGHNT, CDR2 YYREEE (reference sequence). V lost 4 bases and J 8 bases, leaving 19 bases between the germline ends. The CDR3 sequence is CASSRLLDGSKQYF. The DNA of the CDR3 is TGTGCCAGCAGCCGCCTCCTAGATGGGTCTAAGCAGTACTTC.

This chain joins TRBV7-9 and TRBJ2-7, with D maybe TRBD1 (6 bases). This CDR3 has 12 amino acids. Trimming stripped 1 base from V and 6 bases from J, with 7 bases between. Germline lookup yields CDR1 SEHNR and CDR2 FQNEAQ (reference sequence). The CDR3 nucleotides read TGTGCCAGCAGCTTAGGAGGGGGCGAGCAGTACTTC. It is translated as CASSLGGGEQYF.

The V and J genes are TRBV5-6 and TRBJ2-5; TRBD2 matches at 9 bases. The CDR3 spans 16 residues. The V and J ends lost 1 base and 5 bases, in that order; junction bases with no gene match: 9. Germline lookup yields CDR1 SGHDT and CDR2 YYEEEE. CDR3 in DNA: TGTGCCAGCAGCTTGAAACGCGGGAGGGTAAAGGAGACCCAGTACTTC. Its protein product is CASSLKRGRVKETQYF.

V usage is TRBV4-3 and J usage is TRBJ2-2; no reliable D call. Per germline, CDR1 LGHNA and CDR2 YSLEER. This CDR3 is 16 amino acids long. Trimming cost V 1 base and J 3 bases, with 12 bases left between them. CDR3 coding DNA: TGCGCCAGCAGCCAAGTGCGGAGTAGCCACACCGGGGAGCTGTTTTTT. Translating it yields CASSQVRSSHTGELFF.

The chain has TRBV5-4 and TRBJ1-5; the match to TRBD1 covers 11 bases. The CDR3 length is 17 residues. CDR1 SGHNT and CDR2 YYREEE come from the germline V gene (reference sequence). Losses at the gene ends were 4 bases for V and 4 bases for J; bases not matched to a gene: 10. CDR3 sequence: CASSPRDRGTRNQPQHF. The CDR3 DNA is TGTGCCAGCAGCCCGCGGGACAGGGGGACGCGAAATCAGCCCCAGCATTTT.

J is TRBJ2-2 and V is TRBV15; TRBD2 matches 9 bases. Germline-derived CDR1 and CDR2 are LNHNV and YYDKDF (reference sequence). With 3 bases clipped from V and 6 bases from J, the junction kept 5 bases outside the gene matches. The CDR3 spans 15 residues. The CDR3: CATSRGLAVAGELFF. As DNA, the CDR3 is TGTGCCACCAGCAGGGGACTAGCAGTTGCCGGGGAGCTGTTTTTT. Looking up the rest from reference TRBV15 and TRBJ2-2 gives the full variable domain: DAMVIQNPRYQVTQFGKPVTLSCSQTLNHNVMYWYQQKSSQAPKLLFHYYDKDFNNEADTPDNFQSRRPNTSFCFLDIRSPGLGDTAMYLCATSRGLAVAGELFFGEGSRLTVL.